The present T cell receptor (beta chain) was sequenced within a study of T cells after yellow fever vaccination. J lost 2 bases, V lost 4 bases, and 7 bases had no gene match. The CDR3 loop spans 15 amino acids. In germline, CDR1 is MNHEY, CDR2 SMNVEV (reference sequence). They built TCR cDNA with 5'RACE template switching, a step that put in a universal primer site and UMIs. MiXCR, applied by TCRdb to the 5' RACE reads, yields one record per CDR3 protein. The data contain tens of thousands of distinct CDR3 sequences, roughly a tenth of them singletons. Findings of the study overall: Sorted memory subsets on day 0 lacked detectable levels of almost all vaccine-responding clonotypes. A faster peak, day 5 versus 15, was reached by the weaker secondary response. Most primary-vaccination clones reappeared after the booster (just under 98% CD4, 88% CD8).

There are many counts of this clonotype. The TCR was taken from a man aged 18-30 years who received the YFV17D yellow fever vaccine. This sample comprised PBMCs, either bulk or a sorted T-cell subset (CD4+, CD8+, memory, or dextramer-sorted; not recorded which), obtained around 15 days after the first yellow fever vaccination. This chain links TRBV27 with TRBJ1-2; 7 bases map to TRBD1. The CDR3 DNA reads TGTGCCAGCAGTTCCTCTCACAGGGGAAACTATGGCTACACCTTC. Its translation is CASSSSHRGNYGYTF.